These T cell receptor beta chains were read from a single sample in a study of blood T cell repertoires in COVID-19. Sequencing used immunoSEQ multiplex PCR; TCRdb keeps in-frame clones, though not all of them. The profile shows 300,000 to 350,000 clones, about 90% of them singletons. The sequenced sample was peripheral blood. These receptors originate from a woman aged 45-60 years with COVID-19, enrolled during active disease. Each CDR3 is given with its conserved first and last residue. The order of the fields is D gene, V gene, clone size, J gene, CDR3 protein, CDR3 DNA. A D gene is named only where the DNA matches it firmly. Not all rows give a size; the values are once, few, many and, for expanded clones, a class.

>.|TRBV6-2/TRBV6-3|.|TRBJ2-5
CASSYPTIGSPEETQYF
TGTGCCAGCAGTTACCCCACGATCGGGTCCCCTGAGGAGACCCAGTACTTC
>.|TRBV6-2/TRBV6-3|.|TRBJ1-5
CASSYSSRAGTQPQHF
TGTGCCAGCAGTTATTCTTCCAGGGCAGGTACTCAGCCCCAGCATTTT
>.|TRBV30|.|TRBJ1-2
CAWVGGLNGYTF
TGTGCCTGGGTGGGGGGGCTGAATGGCTACACCTTC
>TRBD2|TRBV24-1|.|TRBJ2-1
CATSDPPSGRAGEQFF
TGTGCCACCAGTGATCCTCCTAGCGGGAGGGCGGGTGAGCAGTTCTTC
>TRBD2|TRBV27|.|TRBJ2-5
CASSLGTSGSETQYF
TGTGCCAGCAGTCTCGGGACTAGCGGGAGTGAGACCCAGTACTTC
>TRBD1|TRBV5-6|.|TRBJ1-1
CASSVIPTGRTEAFF
TGTGCCAGCAGCGTGATTCCGACAGGGAGGACTGAAGCTTTCTTT
>.|TRBV6-5|.|TRBJ1-6
CANLGGVYNSPLHF
TGTGCCAACCTCGGGGGGGTCTATAATTCACCCCTCCACTTT
>.|TRBV19|.|TRBJ1-6
CASSIQGLGSPLHF
TGTGCCAGTAGTATACAGGGCTTAGGATCACCCCTCCACTTT
>TRBD2|TRBV15|.|TRBJ2-2
CATSRVPGLAVNTGELFF
TGTGCCACCAGCAGAGTACCGGGACTAGCGGTAAACACCGGGGAGCTGTTTTTT
>.|TRBV2|.|TRBJ1-5
CATTAAGYSNQPQHF
TGTGCCACCACGGCCGCAGGGTATAGCAATCAGCCCCAGCATTTT
>.|TRBV19|.|TRBJ1-4
CASIRSAGSANEKLFF
TGTGCCAGTATCCGGTCAGCGGGCAGTGCTAATGAAAAACTGTTTTTT
>TRBD1|TRBV11-3|.|TRBJ1-2
CASSLAQGAAGYTF
TGTGCCAGCAGCTTAGCTCAGGGGGCGGCTGGCTACACCTTC
>TRBD2|TRBV19|few|TRBJ2-7
CASSIRGGYEQYF
TGTGCCAGTAGTATTCGGGGGGGCTACGAGCAGTACTTC
>TRBD2|TRBV4-3|.|TRBJ2-4
CASSQEYAGGTKNIQYF
TGCGCCAGCAGCCAAGAATATGCGGGAGGGACCAAAAACATTCAGTACTTC
>TRBD1|TRBV7-9|.|TRBJ1-2
CASSSAPGQVYGYTF
TGTGCCAGCAGCTCGGCCCCGGGACAGGTCTATGGCTACACCTTC
>TRBD2|TRBV7-2|.|TRBJ2-7
CASSRLAGVREQYF
TGTGCCAGCAGCCGGCTAGCGGGAGTTCGGGAGCAGTACTTC
>TRBD1|TRBV10-3|.|TRBJ1-1
CAISDKQGTEAFF
TGTGCCATCAGTGATAAACAGGGGACTGAAGCTTTCTTT
>TRBD2|TRBV9|.|TRBJ2-1
CASSGTSGAYNEQFF
TGTGCCAGCAGCGGGACTAGCGGGGCCTACAATGAGCAGTTCTTC
>TRBD1|TRBV5-4|.|TRBJ2-3
CASSLWDRGTDTQYF
TGTGCCAGCAGCTTGTGGGACAGGGGGACAGATACGCAGTATTTT
>TRBD1|TRBV13|.|TRBJ1-3
CASRGTGEGSGNTIYF
TGTGCCAGCAGAGGGACAGGGGAAGGTTCTGGAAACACCATATATTTT
>.|TRBV27|.|TRBJ1-2
CASSPSGYIDGYTF
TGTGCCAGCAGTCCCTCGGGGTACATCGATGGCTACACCTTC
>.|TRBV27|.|TRBJ1-2
CASSLKGKVGYTF
TGTGCCAGCAGTCTCAAGGGGAAAGTTGGCTACACCTTC
>.|TRBV15|.|TRBJ1-2
CATSRADSNSYGYTF
TGTGCCACCAGCAGAGCTGACAGCAACTCCTATGGCTACACCTTC
>.|TRBV5-5|.|TRBJ1-1
CASSFWPGVNTEAFF
TGTGCCAGCAGCTTTTGGCCGGGGGTCAACACTGAAGCTTTCTTT
>TRBD1|TRBV24-1|once|TRBJ2-1
CATSDFRDSTFF
TGTGCCACCAGTGATTTCAGGGACAGCACGTTCTTC
>.|TRBV6-2/TRBV6-3|few|TRBJ1-2
CASSYHHRGGRTF
TGTGCCAGCAGTTACCACCACCGGGGTGGACGGACCTTC
>.|TRBV7-3|few|TRBJ1-5
CASSLGAGKPQHF
TGTGCCAGCAGCCTGGGGGCCGGGAAGCCCCAGCATTTT
>TRBD1|TRBV24-1|.|TRBJ2-1
CATRGPGQRPFF
TGTGCCACCAGGGGACCGGGACAGAGACCGTTCTTC
>TRBD2|TRBV11-2|.|TRBJ2-7
CASSFGFSGRGPYEQYF
TGTGCCAGCAGCTTCGGGTTTAGCGGGAGGGGGCCTTACGAGCAGTACTTC